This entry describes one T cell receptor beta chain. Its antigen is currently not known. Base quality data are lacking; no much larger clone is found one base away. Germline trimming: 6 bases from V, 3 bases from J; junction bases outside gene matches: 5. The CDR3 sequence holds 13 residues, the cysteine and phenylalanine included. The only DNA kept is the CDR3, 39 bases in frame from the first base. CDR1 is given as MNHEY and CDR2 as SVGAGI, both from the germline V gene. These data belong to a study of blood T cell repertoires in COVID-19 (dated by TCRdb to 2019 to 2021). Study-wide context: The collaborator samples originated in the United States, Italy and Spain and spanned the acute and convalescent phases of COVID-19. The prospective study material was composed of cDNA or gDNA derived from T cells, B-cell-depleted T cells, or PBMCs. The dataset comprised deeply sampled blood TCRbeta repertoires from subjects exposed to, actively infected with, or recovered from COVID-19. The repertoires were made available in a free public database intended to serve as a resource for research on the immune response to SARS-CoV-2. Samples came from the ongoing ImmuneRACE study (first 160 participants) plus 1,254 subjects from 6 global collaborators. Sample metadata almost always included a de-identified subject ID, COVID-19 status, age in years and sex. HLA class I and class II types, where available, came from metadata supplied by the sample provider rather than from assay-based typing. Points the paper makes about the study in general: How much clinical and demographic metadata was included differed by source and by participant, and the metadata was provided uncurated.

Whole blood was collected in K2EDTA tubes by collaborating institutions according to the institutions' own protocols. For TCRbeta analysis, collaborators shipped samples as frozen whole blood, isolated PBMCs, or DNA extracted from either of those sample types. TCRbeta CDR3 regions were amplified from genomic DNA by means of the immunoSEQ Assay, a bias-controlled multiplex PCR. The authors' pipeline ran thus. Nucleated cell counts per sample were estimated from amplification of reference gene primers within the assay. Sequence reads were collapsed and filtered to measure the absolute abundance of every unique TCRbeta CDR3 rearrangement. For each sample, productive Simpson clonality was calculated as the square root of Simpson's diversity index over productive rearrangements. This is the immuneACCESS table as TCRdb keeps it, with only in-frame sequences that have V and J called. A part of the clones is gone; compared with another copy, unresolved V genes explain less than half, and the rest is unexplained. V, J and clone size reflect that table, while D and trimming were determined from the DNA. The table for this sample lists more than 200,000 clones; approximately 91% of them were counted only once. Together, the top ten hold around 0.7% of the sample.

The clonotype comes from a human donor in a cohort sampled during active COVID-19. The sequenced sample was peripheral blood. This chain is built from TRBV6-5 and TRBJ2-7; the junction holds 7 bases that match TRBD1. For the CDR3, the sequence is CASSRGQFYEQYF. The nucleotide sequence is TGTGCCAGCAGCCGGGGACAGTTCTACGAGCAGTACTTC.